This is a list of T cell receptor beta chains from one sample in a study of Ad26.COV2.S vaccination and SARS-CoV-2 variants. Profiled with immunoSEQ multiplex PCR; TCRdb holds only in-frame clones, not every one. The sample carries some 370,000 clones, 80% to 90% recorded once. The sample was peripheral blood, taken in a trial of Ad26.COV2.S vaccine versus placebo. These receptors all come from a person aged 18-60 years who received the Ad26.COV2.S COVID-19 vaccine or a placebo. CDR3s include the opening cysteine and the closing phenylalanine or tryptophan. Fields, in order: D gene, J gene, V gene, clone size, CDR3 protein, CDR3 DNA. D genes are given only for firm matches. Only part of the rows carry a size: once, few, many, or a class if the clone is expanded.

D: NA
J: TRBJ2-1
V: TRBV23-1
size: NA
CDR3: CASSQSSELEFF
DNA: TGCGCCAGCAGTCAATCGTCGGAACTGGAGTTCTTC

D: NA
J: TRBJ2-4
V: TRBV5-1
size: once
CDR3: CASSYQPADIQYF
DNA: TGCGCCAGCAGCTACCAACCCGCGGACATTCAGTACTTC

D: TRBD1
J: TRBJ2-7
V: TRBV7-9
size: NA
CDR3: CASSPGAGGYEQYF
DNA: TGTGCCAGCAGCCCTGGGGCAGGGGGCTACGAGCAGTACTTC

D: NA
J: TRBJ1-6
V: TRBV6-5
size: NA
CDR3: CASSDWGNPLHF
DNA: TGTGCCAGCAGCGACTGGGGGAACCCCCTCCACTTT

D: TRBD1
J: TRBJ1-2
V: TRBV4-2
size: NA
CDR3: CASSQATGTGYGYTF
DNA: TGTGCCAGCAGCCAAGCAACCGGGACAGGGTATGGCTACACCTTC

D: NA
J: TRBJ2-1
V: TRBV2
size: NA
CDR3: CASRPGLGVWEQFF
DNA: TGTGCCAGCAGACCGGGACTTGGCGTGTGGGAGCAGTTCTTC

D: TRBD2
J: TRBJ2-3
V: TRBV11-2
size: NA
CDR3: CASNPRTRLGTQYF
DNA: TGTGCCAGCAACCCAAGGACTAGGCTCGGTACGCAGTATTTT

D: NA
J: TRBJ2-2
V: TRBV14
size: NA
CDR3: CASSLGRLRTGELFF
DNA: TGTGCCAGCAGCCTGGGACGCTTGAGGACCGGGGAGCTGTTTTTT

D: NA
J: TRBJ2-3
V: TRBV7-9
size: NA
CDR3: CASSLGTDTQYF
DNA: TGTGCCAGCAGCTTAGGGACAGATACGCAGTATTTT

D: TRBD1
J: TRBJ2-7
V: TRBV5-6
size: few
CDR3: CASSLGDRTYEQYF
DNA: TGTGCCAGCAGCTTGGGGGACAGAACCTACGAGCAGTACTTC

D: NA
J: TRBJ1-1
V: TRBV6-2/TRBV6-3
size: NA
CDR3: CASSYRVAPEAFF
DNA: TGTGCCAGCAGTTACCGAGTAGCCCCTGAAGCTTTCTTT

D: NA
J: TRBJ1-2
V: TRBV6-5
size: few
CDR3: CATRTEMRQYGYTF
DNA: TGTGCCACCAGGACGGAGATGCGGCAGTATGGCTACACCTTC

D: NA
J: TRBJ1-6
V: TRBV7-9
size: NA
CDR3: CASSRTLNSPLHF
DNA: TGTGCCAGCAGCCGGACCCTTAATTCACCCCTCCACTTT

D: NA
J: TRBJ2-1
V: TRBV19
size: NA
CDR3: CASRSYFYEQFF
DNA: TGTGCCAGTAGGTCCTACTTCTATGAGCAGTTCTTC

D: NA
J: TRBJ2-5
V: TRBV7-2
size: NA
CDR3: CASSLGGAQETQYF
DNA: TGTGCCAGCAGCTTGGGTGGTGCTCAAGAGACCCAGTACTTC

D: NA
J: TRBJ2-3
V: TRBV6-5
size: NA
CDR3: CASRLEGGITDTQYF
DNA: TGTGCCAGCAGACTCGAGGGGGGAATTACAGATACGCAGTATTTT

D: TRBD2
J: TRBJ2-3
V: TRBV30
size: NA
CDR3: CAWSLAGGTDTQYF
DNA: TGTGCCTGGAGTCTGGCGGGAGGAACAGATACGCAGTATTTT

D: TRBD2
J: TRBJ2-5
V: TRBV3-1/TRBV3-2
size: NA
CDR3: CASSQDFTSGQETQYF
DNA: TGTGCCAGCAGCCAAGATTTTACTAGCGGACAAGAGACCCAGTACTTC

D: NA
J: TRBJ1-4
V: TRBV7-9
size: NA
CDR3: CASSPVRGTNEKLFF
DNA: TGTGCCAGCAGCCCTGTACGGGGAACAAATGAAAAACTGTTTTTT

D: TRBD2
J: TRBJ2-3
V: TRBV4-3
size: NA
CDR3: CASSQDLAGGTDTQYF
DNA: TGCGCCAGCAGCCAAGATCTAGCGGGGGGGACAGATACGCAGTATTTT

D: NA
J: TRBJ2-2
V: TRBV12-5
size: NA
CDR3: CASGLRGPTGELFF
DNA: TGTGCTAGTGGTTTGCGGGGTCCCACCGGGGAGCTGTTTTTT

D: NA
J: TRBJ1-1
V: TRBV18
size: NA
CDR3: CASSPRDTEAFF
DNA: TGTGCCAGCTCACCACGGGACACTGAAGCTTTCTTT

D: NA
J: TRBJ2-3
V: TRBV20-1
size: NA
CDR3: CSADLQGPQYF
DNA: TGCAGTGCTGACTTACAGGGCCCGCAGTATTTT

D: TRBD2
J: TRBJ2-1
V: TRBV11-2
size: NA
CDR3: CASSLVAGGPGNEQFF
DNA: TGTGCCAGCAGCTTAGTCGCGGGGGGGCCAGGCAATGAGCAGTTCTTC

D: NA
J: TRBJ2-7
V: TRBV5-1
size: NA
CDR3: CASSPAEGAVVYEQYF
DNA: TGCGCTAGCAGCCCCGCGGAGGGGGCGGTAGTCTACGAGCAGTACTTC

D: TRBD1
J: TRBJ1-1
V: TRBV6-5
size: NA
CDR3: CASSYEQGWAEAFF
DNA: TGTGCCAGCAGTTACGAACAGGGGTGGGCTGAAGCTTTCTTT

D: NA
J: TRBJ2-7
V: TRBV6-5
size: once
CDR3: CASRAEGNSYEQYF
DNA: TGTGCCAGCAGGGCTGAGGGCAACTCCTACGAGCAGTACTTC

D: TRBD1
J: TRBJ2-3
V: TRBV6-1
size: few
CDR3: CASSAGTVGMADTQYF
DNA: TGTGCCAGCAGTGCCGGGACAGTTGGCATGGCAGATACGCAGTATTTT

D: NA
J: TRBJ2-1
V: TRBV7-6
size: NA
CDR3: CASSLVGREQFF
DNA: TGTGCCAGCAGCTTAGTCGGTCGGGAGCAGTTCTTC

D: TRBD2
J: TRBJ2-1
V: TRBV5-4
size: NA
CDR3: CASSFPGTRGNEQFF
DNA: TGTGCCAGCAGCTTCCCGGGGACTAGGGGCAATGAGCAGTTCTTC

D: TRBD1
J: TRBJ2-1
V: TRBV6-5
size: NA
CDR3: CAGGTGANYNEQFF
DNA: TGTGCCGGCGGTACAGGGGCAAACTACAATGAGCAGTTCTTC

D: NA
J: TRBJ2-7
V: TRBV27
size: NA
CDR3: CASSFWGASYEQYF
DNA: TGTGCCAGCAGTTTCTGGGGGGCCTCCTACGAGCAGTACTTC

D: NA
J: TRBJ2-1
V: TRBV27
size: NA
CDR3: CASSLRGRVQFF
DNA: TGTGCCAGCAGTTTACGCGGCAGGGTACAGTTCTTC

D: NA
J: TRBJ2-5
V: TRBV29-1
size: NA
CDR3: CSVDRVGQETQYF
DNA: TGCAGCGTTGACAGGGTGGGTCAAGAGACCCAGTACTTC

D: NA
J: TRBJ1-2
V: TRBV6-8
size: once
CDR3: CASSYERRNYGYTF
DNA: TGTGCCAGCAGTTACGAAAGGAGAAACTATGGCTACACCTTC

D: TRBD2
J: TRBJ2-1
V: TRBV10-2
size: NA
CDR3: CASSEGSGRAGEQFF
DNA: TGCGCCAGCAGTGAGGGTAGCGGGAGGGCCGGTGAGCAGTTCTTC

D: TRBD1
J: TRBJ1-2
V: TRBV6-5
size: once
CDR3: CASSPRTGVGYTF
DNA: TGTGCCAGCAGCCCCCGGACAGGGGTTGGCTACACCTTC

D: NA
J: TRBJ2-2
V: TRBV3-1/TRBV3-2
size: NA
CDR3: CASSRESGELFF
DNA: TGTGCCAGCAGCCGTGAATCCGGGGAGCTGTTTTTT

D: NA
J: TRBJ2-7
V: TRBV5-1
size: NA
CDR3: CASSLETTYEQYF
DNA: TGCGCCAGCAGCTTGGAGACAACCTACGAGCAGTACTTC

D: TRBD1
J: TRBJ2-1
V: TRBV27
size: NA
CDR3: CASMGDSGANEQFF
DNA: TGTGCCAGCATGGGGGACAGTGGGGCCAATGAGCAGTTCTTC

D: NA
J: TRBJ1-2
V: TRBV3-1/TRBV3-2
size: NA
CDR3: CASSLLSQGLEGYTF
DNA: TGTGCCAGCAGCCTCCTATCACAGGGATTGGAAGGCTACACCTTC

D: NA
J: TRBJ1-1
V: TRBV18
size: NA
CDR3: CASSPQGPGTTEAFF
DNA: TGTGCCAGCTCACCTCAGGGGCCAGGAACGACTGAAGCTTTCTTT

D: NA
J: TRBJ1-3
V: TRBV9
size: NA
CDR3: CASSGEGGNTIYF
DNA: TGTGCCAGCAGCGGAGAGGGTGGAAACACCATATATTTT

D: TRBD1
J: TRBJ2-7
V: TRBV2
size: few
CDR3: CASRQTGTATYEQYF
DNA: TGTGCCAGCAGACAAACCGGGACAGCAACCTACGAGCAGTACTTC

D: NA
J: TRBJ1-1
V: TRBV9
size: NA
CDR3: CASPKNGVNTEAFF
DNA: TGTGCCAGCCCCAAAAACGGGGTGAACACTGAAGCTTTCTTT

D: TRBD1
J: TRBJ1-2
V: TRBV4-1
size: NA
CDR3: CASSHRPMDRVNGYTF
DNA: TGCGCCAGCAGCCACCGACCAATGGACAGGGTGAATGGCTACACCTTC

D: TRBD1
J: TRBJ1-1
V: TRBV2
size: NA
CDR3: CASSGGTVDAEAFF
DNA: TGTGCCAGCAGTGGGGGGACAGTCGACGCTGAAGCTTTCTTT

D: TRBD1
J: TRBJ1-4
V: TRBV28
size: NA
CDR3: CASSSPGQTNEKLFF
DNA: TGTGCCAGCAGTTCTCCGGGACAGACTAATGAAAAACTGTTTTTT

D: TRBD2
J: TRBJ2-7
V: TRBV9
size: NA
CDR3: CASSPGTSGSYEQYF
DNA: TGTGCCAGCAGCCCCGGGACTAGCGGCTCCTACGAGCAGTACTTC

D: NA
J: TRBJ1-5
V: TRBV2
size: NA
CDR3: CASTPGRAAGPQHF
DNA: TGTGCCAGCACCCCGGGAAGGGCGGCAGGGCCCCAGCATTTT

D: NA
J: TRBJ2-7
V: TRBV23-1
size: NA
CDR3: CASSQKDQGYEQYF
DNA: TGCGCCAGCAGTCAAAAAGACCAGGGGTACGAGCAGTACTTC

D: NA
J: TRBJ2-7
V: TRBV2
size: NA
CDR3: CASSQDGGLREQYF
DNA: TGTGCCAGCAGCCAGGACGGGGGGCTAAGGGAGCAGTACTTC

D: NA
J: TRBJ1-2
V: TRBV3-1/TRBV3-2
size: NA
CDR3: CASSQAVYGYTF
DNA: TGTGCCAGCAGCCAAGCAGTTTATGGCTACACCTTC

D: NA
J: TRBJ1-2
V: TRBV6-2/TRBV6-3
size: once
CDR3: CASSFLGTPNYGYTF
DNA: TGTGCCAGCAGTTTCCTTGGGACGCCCAACTATGGCTACACCTTC

D: NA
J: TRBJ1-5
V: TRBV2
size: NA
CDR3: CASKGLGQPQHF
DNA: TGTGCCAGCAAGGGACTCGGGCAGCCCCAGCATTTT

D: TRBD2
J: TRBJ2-3
V: TRBV5-1
size: NA
CDR3: CASTKASGRGDTQYF
DNA: TGCGCCAGCACGAAGGCTAGCGGAAGGGGAGATACGCAGTATTTT

D: NA
J: TRBJ2-2
V: TRBV5-1
size: NA
CDR3: CASSLSTGELFF
DNA: TGCGCCAGCAGCTTGAGTACCGGGGAGCTGTTTTTT

D: NA
J: TRBJ1-5
V: TRBV7-2
size: few
CDR3: CASSLYGGAYSNQPQHF
DNA: TGTGCCAGCAGCTTATACGGGGGGGCTTATAGCAATCAGCCCCAGCATTTT

D: NA
J: TRBJ1-1
V: TRBV18
size: once
CDR3: CASSPDSLMNTEAFF
DNA: TGTGCCAGCTCACCTGACAGCCTCATGAACACTGAAGCTTTCTTT

D: NA
J: TRBJ2-1
V: TRBV7-3
size: NA
CDR3: CASSLNPSPSNEQFF
DNA: TGTGCCAGCAGCTTAAATCCCAGCCCCTCCAATGAGCAGTTCTTC